This T cell receptor (beta chain) was observed in a study of naive and memory T cell subsets. Points from the study as a whole: From naive to CM, EM and EMRA, diversity decreased and Gini increased.

Cells stained for CD3, CD4, CD8, CD45RA, CD27 and viability were sorted into four CD45RA/CD27 subsets. To note about this clonotype: As yet, its antigen is unknown.

Both TRBC1 and TRBC2 were covered by a beta constant-region primer of two equimolar oligonucleotides. Ligated cDNA was amplified by four rounds of PCR with nested alpha and beta constant-region primers and SP2. Ligation attached a single-stranded oligonucleotide with a 12-nucleotide UMI and the SP2 primer to the cDNA 3' end. TCRdb reanalysed the UMI-ligation and nested PCR reads using MiXCR and keeps one entry per CDR3 protein. The data show 95,000 to 150,000 distinct CDR3 sequences, 36% seen once. This CDR3 is built from 13 residues. From germline, CDR1 is MNHNY and CDR2 SVGAGI (reference sequence). Germline trimming cut 6 bases from V and 6 bases from J; bases unmatched to any gene: 6.

The gene calls are TRBV6-6 and TRBJ2-7; 9 positions agree with TRBD1. Sequenced sample: central memory CD4+ T cells from blood. This sequence originates from a human donor in good health. CDR3 sequence reads: CASRPRQGGEQYF. CDR3 nucleotide sequence: TGTGCCAGCAGACCCCGACAGGGGGGCGAGCAGTACTTC.